The sequence of this T cell receptor (beta chain) was determined in a study of Ad26.COV2.S vaccination and SARS-CoV-2 variants. General observations from the study: Post-vaccination spike-specific CD8+ and CD4+ T cell responses reportedly had substantial breadth. From the TCR breadth and depth analyses, total T cell responses may have been underestimated. It was found that vaccine and placebo recipients had similar non-spike TCR breadth.

TCRdb's copy holds only in-frame clones and misses some; the assay was immunoSEQ multiplex PCR. The sample lists 180,000 or so clones; 87% were seen once. Of note for this clone: As yet, its antigen is unknown.

The CDR3 length is 14 residues. CDR1 is SGHKS, CDR2 YYEKEE, per germline (reference sequence). The V end lost 1 base, the J end lost 10 bases, and 12 bases lay between the germline ends. This chain links TRBV5-5 with TRBJ1-6; weak D call: TRBD1 (5 bases). The sequence came from a human donor who had recovered from COVID-19. This specimen was peripheral blood, taken after recovery from COVID-19. In nucleotides, the CDR3 is TGTGCCAGCAGCTTGCCAGGGAGTAGCTCACCCCTCCACTTT. Translated: CASSLPGSSSPLHF. Full variable domain (outside the CDR3, taken from reference TRBV5-5 and TRBJ1-6): DAGVTQSPTHLIKTRGQQVTLRCSPISGHKSVSWYQQVLGQGPQFIFQYYEKEERGRGNFPDRFSARQFPNYSSELNVNALLLGDSALYLCASSLPGSSSPLHFGNGTRLTVT.